The 10 T cell receptor beta chains below were found in one sample sequenced in a study of CD8 T cells in ankylosing spondylitis. TCRdb independently ran MiXCR on the 5' RACE reads; one entry per CDR3 protein. This table has under 30,000 distinct CDR3 sequences, 7.9% appearing once. Sequenced: blood. The receptors were gathered from a male donor with ankylosing spondylitis or in good health (not recorded which).

The chain recombines TRBV29-1 with TRBJ2-2, with D possibly being TRBD2 (7 bases). The CDR3 sequence is 15 residues long. V gave up 7 bases and J gave up 1 base, with 16 bases separating them. Germline V gene data show CDR1 as SQVTM and CDR2 as ANQGSEA. CDR3 nucleotide sequence: TGCAGCGCAGGGGAGGGCGCAGAGAACACCGGGGAGCTGTTTTTT. It is translated as CSAGEGAENTGELFF.

This clonotype was detected only a few times. This sequence joins TRBV20-1 and TRBJ2-7, with 9 nucleotides matching TRBD1. CDR1 and CDR2 from the germline V gene are DFQATT and SNEGSKA (reference sequence). The V segment lost 5 bases and the J segment 7 bases; nucleotides outside the gene matches: 9. The length of the CDR3 is 13 residues. This CDR3 reads CSAGNRGRYEQYF. The CDR3 region has the DNA TGCAGTGCTGGAAACAGGGGGCGTTATGAGCAGTACTTC.

This clonotype was seen only a few times. The V call is TRBV5-4, the J call TRBJ2-5; the D gene could be TRBD1 or TRBD2 (5 bases each). CDR1 and CDR2 (germline): SGHNT, YYREEE (reference sequence). Trimming left V 2 bases short and J 5 bases short, with 7 bases between. The CDR3 sequence is 12 residues long. The CDR3 coding sequence is TGTGCCAGCAGCTTTTGGGGGGAGACCCAGTACTTC. It encodes CASSFWGETQYF.

This chain links TRBV28 with TRBJ1-5; D uncertain. The CDR3 length is 11 residues. Deletions cut 5 bases from V and 5 bases from J, with 4 bases between. CDR1 and CDR2 from the germline V gene are MDHEN and SYDVKM. The CDR3 nucleotides read TGTGCCAGCAGTGGAGATCAGCCCCAGCATTTT. Amino acids: CASSGDQPQHF.

This clonotype has more than one count but fewer than ten. The chain carries TRBV12-3 or TRBV12-4 and TRBJ2-3; D may be TRBD2 (5 bases). CDR3 length: 14 amino acids. The germline V and J ends were trimmed by 3 bases and 1 base, with 8 bases remaining between them. The CDR3 bases are TGTGCCAGCAGTTTTGGTAGCGGCACAGATACGCAGTATTTT. Protein sequence: CASSFGSGTDTQYF.

This clonotype was recorded a few times. CDR3 nucleotides: TGTGCCACCAGCAGAGGGGGGCTTACTAATGAAAAACTGTTTTTT. It specifies CATSRGGLTNEKLFF. This chain connects TRBV15 to TRBJ1-4; possible D gene TRBD1, 6 bases. The CDR3 is made up of 15 amino acids. V dropped 1 base and J dropped 2 bases, with 8 bases sitting between them. Per germline, CDR1 LNHNV and CDR2 YYDKDF (reference sequence).

The table lists this clonotype with many counts. The V call is TRBV24-1, the J call TRBJ1-1, with a weak D call TRBD1 (5 bases). This CDR3 region has 12 residues. Deletions cut 5 bases from V and 8 bases from J, with 11 bases between. The V gene's germline CDR1 is KGHDR and CDR2 SFDVKD. The CDR3 region has the DNA TGTGCCACCAGTGCCCTAAGGGGAGAAGCTTTCTTT. As protein: CATSALRGEAFF.

This clonotype has just a few counts. V usage is TRBV28 and J usage is TRBJ2-7; D possibly uses TRBD1 or TRBD2 (5 bases each). The germline CDR1 and CDR2 sequences are MDHEN and SYDVKM. Between the trimmed V and J ends, which lost 6 bases and 4 bases, there was a span of 13 bases. The CDR3 sequence is 13 residues long. The CDR3 DNA follows: TGTGCCAGCAGACAGGAGGTGGGATACGAGCAGTACTTC. This sequence encodes CASRQEVGYEQYF.

This clonotype was found a few times. The genes are TRBV6-2 or TRBV6-3 and TRBJ2-4, with D uncertain. CDR3 length: 13 amino acids. Germline V gene sequence: CDR1 MNHEY, CDR2 SVGEGT. V lost 8 bases and J 1 base, leaving 9 bases between the germline ends. CDR3 DNA sequence: TGTGCCAGCGCCCCGGAGGCCAAAAACATTCAGTACTTC. Protein sequence: CASAPEAKNIQYF.

This clonotype was seen at least ten times. At one end the junction does not follow the germline gene, possibly because of a read error. J is TRBJ2-4 and V is TRBV7-2, with a weak D call TRBD2 (6 bases). Germline CDR1 SGHTA, CDR2 FQGNSA. The length of the CDR3 is 13 residues. Here the CDR3 reads CASSLSHGREVFF. In nucleotides, the CDR3 is TGTGCCAGCAGCTTATCTCACGGGAGAGAAGTATTCTTC.